These T cell receptor beta chains were read from a single sample in a study of CD8 T cells in ankylosing spondylitis. TCRdb itself ran the 5' RACE reads through MiXCR, one entry per CDR3 protein. The sample has 350,000 to 400,000 distinct CDR3 sequences, roughly 20% seen once. The sequenced sample consisted of blood, either unsorted or a sorted T cell fraction (not recorded which). The receptors were gathered from a male donor with ankylosing spondylitis or in good health (not recorded which). Both conserved end residues are part of each CDR3. A D gene is named only where the DNA matches it firmly. Expanded clones are given a class, and other clones once, few, many or no size at all.

TRBJ2-7 | - | TRBV18 | TRBD1 | TGTGCCAGCTCACCACAAGAGGTAGGGGGCAAGTACGAGCAGTACTTC | CASSPQEVGGKYEQYF
TRBJ2-7 | - | TRBV7-8 | TRBD2 | TGTGCCAGCAGCGACCCTCACGGGGGGGCCTACGAGCAGTACTTC | CASSDPHGGAYEQYF
TRBJ2-3 | few | TRBV29-1 | TRBD2 | TGCAGCGTTGAAAGGGGGCTAGCGGGGGACACAGATACGCAGTATTTT | CSVERGLAGDTDTQYF
TRBJ1-1 | - | TRBV15 | TRBD1 | TGTGCCACCAGCAGGCAGACAGGGGCGAACACTGAAGCTTTCTTT | CATSRQTGANTEAFF
TRBJ2-3 | - | TRBV29-1 | - | TGCAGCGGGGACGCAGAAGATACGCAGTATTTT | CSGDAEDTQYF
TRBJ2-2 | - | TRBV6-1 | TRBD1 | TGTGCCAGCAGCCCACAGGGGGTGATCGGGGAGCTGTTTTTT | CASSPQGVIGELFF
TRBJ2-5 | few | TRBV23-1 | - | TGCGCCAGCAGTCCGCCGGGCCAGTCCGACCAAGAGACCCAGTACTTC | CASSPPGQSDQETQYF
TRBJ2-2 | - | TRBV14 | - | TGTGCCAGCAGCCAATTTAACACCGGGGAGCTGTTTTTT | CASSQFNTGELFF
TRBJ2-3 | many | TRBV6-4 | - | TGTGCCAGCAGCCCCAGGGGGGAAGATACGCAGTATTTT | CASSPRGEDTQYF
TRBJ2-2 | - | TRBV15 | - | TGTGCCACCGGGCTGGCCACGAACACCGGGGAGCTGTTTTTT | CATGLATNTGELFF
TRBJ2-2 | - | TRBV4-2 | TRBD2 | TGTGCCAGCAGCCAAGAATGGCTAGCGGTGAACACCGGGGAGCTGTTTTTT | CASSQEWLAVNTGELFF
TRBJ2-7 | - | TRBV20-1 | - | TGCAGTGCTAGAGATGAGGGGGACAATCCCTACGAGCAGTACTTC | CSARDEGDNPYEQYF
TRBJ2-7 | few | TRBV20-1 | TRBD1 | TGCAGTGCTTCCGGGACAGAGACCTACGAGCAGTACTTC | CSASGTETYEQYF
TRBJ2-7 | few | TRBV7-8 | TRBD1 | TGTGCCAGCAGCTTAGGGACCGGGACAGGAATCTACGAGCAGTACTTC | CASSLGTGTGIYEQYF
TRBJ2-1 | - | TRBV6-5 | TRBD2 | TGTGCCAGCAGTTACGCTAGCGGGGGCTACAATGAGCAGTTCTTC | CASSYASGGYNEQFF
TRBJ2-7 | - | TRBV6-5 | TRBD2 | TGTGCCAGCAGTTACTCAGCGGGGGGGACTTACGAGCAGTACTTC | CASSYSAGGTYEQYF
TRBJ1-2 | - | TRBV5-6 | - | TGTGCCAGCAGCTTGCAGGGGCGAGCTAACTATGGCTACACCTTC | CASSLQGRANYGYTF
TRBJ2-1 | - | TRBV20-1 | TRBD2 | TGCAGTGCTAGGGGGCGGGGGTACAATGAGCAGTTCTTC | CSARGRGYNEQFF
TRBJ2-7 | - | TRBV28 | TRBD2 | TGTGCCAGCAGTTGGAGATTGGGGAGGGACCCAGAGAACTACGAGCAGTACTTC | CASSWRLGRDPENYEQYF
TRBJ2-1 | once | TRBV7-8 | - | TGTGCCAGCAGCTTAGAAAGCGGCACGGTGTCCCCCACCTGGGATGAGCAGTTCTTC | CASSLESGTVSPTWDEQFF
TRBJ2-5 | - | TRBV6-2/TRBV6-3 | TRBD2 | TGTGCCAGCAGCCTAGCGGGGCCCCACCAAGAGACCCAGTACTTC | CASSLAGPHQETQYF
TRBJ2-7 | few | TRBV3-1 | - | TGTGCCAGCAGCCAAATTCCCGGCGGCGAGCAGTACTTC | CASSQIPGGEQYF
TRBJ1-5 | - | TRBV20-1 | - | TGCAGTGCTGGGGACGGTTATCAGCCCCAGCATTTT | CSAGDGYQPQHF
TRBJ2-1 | - | TRBV12-3/TRBV12-4 | - | TGTGCCAGCAGTCACTCGTCGGCCTACAATGAGCAGTTCTTC | CASSHSSAYNEQFF
TRBJ2-1 | - | TRBV6-1 | TRBD1 | TGTGCCAGCAACCCGGGACAGGGGGTAAGCAATGAGCAGTTCTTC | CASNPGQGVSNEQFF
TRBJ2-1 | - | TRBV11-1 | TRBD2 | TGTGCCAGCAGCTCGACCAGTACTAGCGGGGGGGCCTACAATGAGCAGTTCTTC | CASSSTSTSGGAYNEQFF
TRBJ2-2 | - | TRBV30 | - | TGTGCCTGGAGTGAGAAGGACCGGGCTGGGGAGCTGTTTTTT | CAWSEKDRAGELFF
TRBJ1-5 | many | TRBV20-1 | - | TGCAGTGCCAGAGCCTGGGGGGGTCATAGCAATCAGCCCCAGCATTTT | CSARAWGGHSNQPQHF
TRBJ2-7 | - | TRBV29-1 | - | TGCAGCGCGGGTGCGGACAGTTTATCCTACGAGCAGTACTTC | CSAGADSLSYEQYF
TRBJ2-7 | - | TRBV27 | - | TGTGCCAGCAGTTACAGGGAAGCGGGTAGCTACGAGCAGTACTTC | CASSYREAGSYEQYF
TRBJ2-5 | few | TRBV6-2/TRBV6-3 | TRBD2 | TGTGCCAGCACCTCAGTGCGGGAGGAGACCCAGTACTTC | CASTSVREETQYF
TRBJ2-7 | few | TRBV28 | - | TGTGCCAGCAGTTTCTCACCGAACTACGAGCAGTACTTC | CASSFSPNYEQYF
TRBJ2-2 | - | TRBV7-9 | - | TGTGCCAGCAGCTTAGGAATGTGGACCGGGGAGCTGTTTTTT | CASSLGMWTGELFF
TRBJ1-6 | - | TRBV24-1 | - | TGTGCCACCATTGGCCCCCTCCACTTT | CATIGPLHF
TRBJ1-2 | - | TRBV3-1 | - | TGTGCCAGCAGCCCTACAGGGACGGGCTACACCTTC | CASSPTGTGYTF
TRBJ2-3 | few | TRBV24-1 | - | TGTGCCACCAGTGATTTGGCAGACTCGCAGTATTTT | CATSDLADSQYF
TRBJ2-3 | few | TRBV29-1 | TRBD2 | TGCAGCGTTGAGGGGAGGACTAGCGGCGATACGCAGTATTTT | CSVEGRTSGDTQYF
TRBJ2-2 | - | TRBV7-6 | - | TGTGCCAGCAGCTTAGTTCAGTACACCGGGGAGCTGTTTTTT | CASSLVQYTGELFF
TRBJ1-1 | many | TRBV12-3/TRBV12-4 | - | TGTGCCAGCAGTTTAGGGGGGGTTGTCACTGAAGCTTTCTTT | CASSLGGVVTEAFF
TRBJ2-1 | - | TRBV3-1 | - | TGTGCCAGCAGCCAAGTTGGGGGCGCCGGTGAGCAGTTCTTC | CASSQVGGAGEQFF
TRBJ1-2 | few | TRBV29-1 | - | TGCAGCGTTGACCCGGGGGGGTCAGGAGGCTACACCTTC | CSVDPGGSGGYTF
TRBJ2-1 | - | TRBV6-1 | - | TGTGCCAGCAGTGAAATGTGGGAAAGGACCTACAATGAGCAGTTCTTC | CASSEMWERTYNEQFF
TRBJ2-4 | few | TRBV10-3 | TRBD1 | TGTGCCATCAGTGAGGGCCCCTCGGGACAGGGGGGGAACATTCAGTACTTC | CAISEGPSGQGGNIQYF
TRBJ2-7 | - | TRBV21-1 | - | TGTGCCAGCAGCAAAGAGGAAGTAGGGACAGGGGAAGAGCAGTACTTC | CASSKEEVGTGEEQYF
TRBJ1-5 | - | TRBV28 | TRBD1 | TGTGCCAGCAGTTTAGGAGCAGGGGGCCTCAATCAGCCCCAGCATTTT | CASSLGAGGLNQPQHF
TRBJ2-5 | - | TRBV6-1 | TRBD1 | TGTGCCAGCAGCACCCCCAGGGGGCTCTCGGAGACCCAGTACTTC | CASSTPRGLSETQYF
TRBJ2-5 | few | TRBV5-8 | - | TGTGCCAGCAGCTTGGCTGGAATAGTGTCGACCCAGTACTTC | CASSLAGIVSTQYF
TRBJ2-1 | many | TRBV5-1 | TRBD2 | TGCGCCAGCAGCTTTAGCGGGGGGCCCTACAATGAGCAGTTCTTC | CASSFSGGPYNEQFF
TRBJ1-5 | - | TRBV6-1 | - | TGTGCCAGCAGTGAGTGGAGGGGTAATAGCAATCAGCCCCAGCATTTT | CASSEWRGNSNQPQHF
TRBJ1-2 | few | TRBV12-3/TRBV12-4 | - | TGTGCCAGCAGTTCCCAGGTGGGGGTGCGTGGCTACACCTTC | CASSSQVGVRGYTF
TRBJ2-7 | - | TRBV4-1 | - | TGCGCCAGCAGCCAAGACCCGCCAGCCCTGGAGCAGTACTTC | CASSQDPPALEQYF
TRBJ2-7 | - | TRBV12-3/TRBV12-4 | - | TGTGCCAGCAGTCTCCGGGGAACGCATAGGGAGCAGTACTTC | CASSLRGTHREQYF
TRBJ2-7 | - | TRBV20-1 | TRBD1 | TGCAGTGGAGAGGACAGGGGGTCCTACGAGCAGTACTTC | CSGEDRGSYEQYF
TRBJ2-7 | many | TRBV2 | TRBD1 | TGTGCCAGCAGTGCTAGACAGGGTATTACCTACGAGCAGTACTTC | CASSARQGITYEQYF
TRBJ2-1 | few | TRBV12-3/TRBV12-4 | - | TGTGCCAGCAGTGTAGAGAACTCCTACAATGAGCAGTTCTTC | CASSVENSYNEQFF
TRBJ1-5 | - | TRBV10-3 | - | TGTGCCATCAGTGAATCGAGGGACGGCAATCAGCCCCAGCATTTT | CAISESRDGNQPQHF
TRBJ2-7 | few | TRBV7-9 | - | TGTGCCAGCAGCTCCGCGTGGGAGCAGTACTTC | CASSSAWEQYF
TRBJ2-7 | few | TRBV7-9 | - | TGTGCCAGCAGCCCGAACGGGGGCTACGAGCAGTACTTC | CASSPNGGYEQYF
TRBJ2-5 | few | TRBV5-1 | - | TGCGCCAGCAGCTTGGGACTATCCCAAGAGACCCAGTACTTC | CASSLGLSQETQYF
TRBJ2-3 | few | TRBV7-3 | - | TGTGCCAGCAGCTTCGGGGGAGGGGGTGATACGCAGTATTTT | CASSFGGGGDTQYF